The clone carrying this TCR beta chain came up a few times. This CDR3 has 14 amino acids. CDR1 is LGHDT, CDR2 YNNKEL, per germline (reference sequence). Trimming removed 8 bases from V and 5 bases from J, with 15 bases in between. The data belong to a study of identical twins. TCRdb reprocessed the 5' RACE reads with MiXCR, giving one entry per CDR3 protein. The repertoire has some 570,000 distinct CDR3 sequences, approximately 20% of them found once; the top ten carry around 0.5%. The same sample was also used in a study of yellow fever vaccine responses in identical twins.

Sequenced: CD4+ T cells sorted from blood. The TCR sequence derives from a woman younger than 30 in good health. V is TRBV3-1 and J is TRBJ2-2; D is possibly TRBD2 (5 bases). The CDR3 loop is CASGTSEWTGELFF. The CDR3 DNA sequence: TGTGCCAGCGGCACTAGTGAGTGGACCGGGGAGCTGTTTTTT. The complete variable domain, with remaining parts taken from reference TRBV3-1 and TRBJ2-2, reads DTAVSQTPKYLVTQMGNDKSIKCEQNLGHDTMYWYKQDSKKFLKIMFSYNNKELIINETVPNRFSPKSPDKAHLNLHINSLELGDSAVYFCASGTSEWTGELFFGEGSRLTVL.